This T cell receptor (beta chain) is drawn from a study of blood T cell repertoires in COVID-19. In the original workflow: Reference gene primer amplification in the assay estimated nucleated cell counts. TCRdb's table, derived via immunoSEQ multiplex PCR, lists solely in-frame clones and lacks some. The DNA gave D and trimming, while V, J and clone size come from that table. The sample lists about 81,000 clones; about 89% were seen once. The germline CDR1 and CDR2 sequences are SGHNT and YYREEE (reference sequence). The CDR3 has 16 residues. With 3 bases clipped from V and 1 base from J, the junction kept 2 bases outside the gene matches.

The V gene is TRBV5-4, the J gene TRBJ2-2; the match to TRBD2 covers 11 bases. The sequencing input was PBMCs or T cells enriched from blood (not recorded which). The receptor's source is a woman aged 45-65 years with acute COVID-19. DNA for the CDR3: TGTGCCAGCAGCTATGGGACTAGCGGGAACACCGGGGAGCTGTTTTTT. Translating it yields CASSYGTSGNTGELFF. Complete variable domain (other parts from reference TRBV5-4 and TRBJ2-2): ETGVTQSPTHLIKTRGQQVTLRCSSQSGHNTVSWYQQALGQGPQFIFQYYREEENGRGNFPPRFSGLQFPNYSSELNVNALELDDSALYLCASSYGTSGNTGELFFGEGSRLTVL.